The next 18 T cell receptor beta chains were all read from a single sample in a study of sequential checkpoint blockade in melanoma. The treatment denotes: randomized to nivolumab then ipilimumab (arm A) or the reverse (arm B). Produced via immunoSEQ multiplex PCR; TCRdb's table is partial and in-frame only. The sample holds about 21,000 clones, 80% to 90% seen once. This sample comprised CD8+ T cells sorted from blood (inferred from file names), obtained from a patient given nivolumab and ipilimumab in sequence. The receptor source for this set is a human donor with melanoma.

The rearrangement joins TRBV28 to TRBJ2-3; 10 positions agree with TRBD2. Per germline, CDR1 MDHEN and CDR2 SYDVKM. With 4 bases clipped from V and 3 bases from J, the junction kept 10 bases outside the gene matches. The CDR3 has 17 residues. This CDR3 is CASSSPSELAGTDTQYF. The DNA for the CDR3 is TGTGCCAGCAGTTCCCCTTCTGAACTAGCGGGAACAGATACGCAGTATTTT.

The CDR3 reads CASRLPLTGEGQYF. The CDR3 DNA reads TGTGCCAGCAGACTACCACTCACCGGGGAAGGGCAGTACTTC. This chain links TRBV28 with TRBJ2-7, with D tentatively TRBD2 (5 bases). V was trimmed by 6 bases and J by 9 bases, leaving 21 bases between them. The CDR3 totals 14 residues. Germline CDR1 is MDHEN and CDR2 is SYDVKM.

The CDR3: CASRVSRGSETDTQYF. In DNA, the CDR3 is TGTGCCAGCCGCGTATCTAGGGGAAGTGAAACAGATACGCAGTATTTT. The chain uses TRBV6-6 and TRBJ2-3; tentatively, D is TRBD1 (5 bases). Germline V gene data show CDR1 as MNHNY and CDR2 as SVGAGI (reference sequence). V gave up 8 bases and J gave up 3 bases, with 21 bases separating them. The CDR3 is 16 amino acids.

The rearrangement joins TRBV9 to TRBJ2-7; 8 nucleotides align to TRBD1. The V segment lost 4 bases and the J segment 3 bases; nucleotides outside the gene matches: 9. The CDR3 has 15 residues. The germline V gene encodes CDR1 SGDLS and CDR2 YYNGEE. In DNA, the CDR3 is TGTGCCAGCAGCTTAGCAGGGGGCCCGGGCTACGAGCAGTACTTC. Protein sequence: CASSLAGGPGYEQYF.

This clone was observed a single time. The chain joins TRBV19 to TRBJ2-7, with TRBD1 identical over 7 bases. Germline values: CDR1 LNHDA, CDR2 SQIVND (reference sequence). Germline trimming cut 5 bases from V and 1 base from J; bases unmatched to any gene: 5. This CDR3 is 14 amino acids long. The CDR3 bases are TGTGCCAGTAGTCTAAGGGGGCCTTCCTACGAGCAGTACTTC. This sequence encodes CASSLRGPSYEQYF.

The chain joins TRBV10-3 to TRBJ2-1; TRBD2 agrees at 10 bases. From germline, CDR1 is ENHRY and CDR2 SYGVKD. V lost 7 bases and J lost 5; bases outside the gene matches: 14. This CDR3 has 17 amino acids. The CDR3 nucleotides read TGTGCCATCAATTACGTAGCGGGAGGCCCCTCAAACAATGAGCAGTTCTTC. As protein: CAINYVAGGPSNNEQFF.

The chain couples TRBV4-1 to TRBJ2-7; tentative D call: TRBD1 (5 bases). V lost 4 bases to trimming and J lost 4 bases, with 23 bases between them. CDR1 and CDR2 from the germline V gene are MGHRA and YSYEKL. The CDR3 covers 17 residues. The CDR3 region is CASSRLGHTLGHYEQYF. The CDR3 coding sequence is TGCGCCAGCAGCCGCCTCGGACACACCTTGGGCCATTACGAGCAGTACTTC.

The chain employs TRBV4-1 and TRBJ1-2, with 8 bases matching TRBD1. The length of the CDR3 is 15 residues. CDR1 and CDR2 from the germline V gene are MGHRA and YSYEKL. V lost 2 bases and J lost 3; bases outside the gene matches: 5. The CDR3 region is CASSQLLTGDYGYTF. The CDR3 nucleotides are TGCGCCAGCAGCCAATTGTTGACAGGGGACTATGGCTACACCTTC.

A word on this clone: The sample contains more than one DNA sequence encoding this CDR3. V is TRBV27 and J is TRBJ1-5; 7 bases are shared with TRBD1. Germline V lookup: CDR1 MNHEY, CDR2 SMNVEV (reference sequence). The CDR3 totals 14 residues. V lost 3 bases to trimming and J lost 7 bases; unmatched junction nucleotides: 6. The chain's CDR3 is CASSFRQGGQPQHF. In DNA form, the CDR3 reads TGTGCCAGCAGTTTTAGACAGGGAGGACAGCCCCAGCATTTT.

The V gene is TRBV14, the J gene TRBJ2-1, with 7 bases fitting TRBD2. This CDR3 is 14 amino acids long. Germline V gene lookup returns CDR1 SGHDN and CDR2 FVKESK. V shed 3 bases, J shed 5 bases, and the junction held 4 bases outside the gene matches. CDR3 DNA sequence: TGTGCCAGCAGCCACGACCTAGCGGACAATGAGCAGTTCTTC. The encoded protein is CASSHDLADNEQFF.

The rearrangement uses TRBV13 and TRBJ2-1; 9 bases map to TRBD2. This CDR3 region has 15 residues. The V segment lost 1 base and the J segment 7 bases; nucleotides outside the gene matches: 5. Germline V gene data show CDR1 as PRHDT and CDR2 as FYEKMQ (reference sequence). The CDR3 sequence is CASSLDGGGVNEQFF. Here the CDR3 DNA reads TGTGCCAGCAGCTTAGACGGCGGGGGGGTGAATGAGCAGTTCTTC.

This chain links TRBV19 with TRBJ1-2; tentative D call: TRBD1 (6 bases). V was trimmed by 3 bases and J by 3 bases, leaving 17 bases between them. CDR1 LNHDA and CDR2 SQIVND come from the germline V gene (reference sequence). The CDR3 has 16 amino acids. The CDR3 loop is CASSIGGGRLYYGYTF. For the CDR3, the DNA is TGTGCCAGTAGTATCGGGGGGGGCAGACTTTACTATGGCTACACCTTC.

The V and J genes are TRBV28 and TRBJ1-5; 8 bases are shared with TRBD1. V lost 6 bases and J lost 6; bases outside the gene matches: 10. Looked up from germline, CDR1 is MDHEN and CDR2 is SYDVKM. The CDR3 loop spans 15 amino acids. This CDR3 reads CASSLLRQGSQPQHF. In DNA form, the CDR3 reads TGTGCCAGCAGCCTTTTGAGACAGGGGAGTCAGCCCCAGCATTTT.

V and J are TRBV7-3 and TRBJ2-3, with D possibly TRBD2 on 6 matching bases. The V gene's germline CDR1 is SGHTA and CDR2 FQGTGA. The CDR3 has 13 residues. V was trimmed by 8 bases and J by 7 bases, leaving 16 bases between them. The CDR3: CASQEGLGYTQYF. CDR3 DNA sequence: TGTGCCAGCCAGGAGGGACTGGGTTATACGCAGTATTTT.

The rearrangement joins TRBV7-9 to TRBJ1-1; D perhaps matches TRBD1 (5 bases). The CDR3 consists of 15 residues. Germline-derived CDR1 and CDR2 are SEHNR and FQNEAQ (reference sequence). V was pared by 0 bases and J by 5 bases, with 13 bases between. The CDR3 nucleotides are TGTGCCAGCAGCTTAGCGCAGGGTTTCCGGACTGAAGCTTTCTTT. Translating it yields CASSLAQGFRTEAFF.

The chain is built from TRBV27 and TRBJ2-7; 7 bases map to TRBD1. V gave up 6 bases and J gave up 2 bases; unmatched junction bases: 7. This CDR3 is built from 14 residues. CDR1 and CDR2 from the germline V gene are MNHEY and SMNVEV (reference sequence). The CDR3 reads CASSLRDSPYEQYF. The CDR3 DNA reads as TGTGCCAGCAGCTTACGGGACAGCCCCTACGAGCAGTACTTC.

The chain recombines TRBV15 with TRBJ2-7; TRBD1 matches at 9 bases. The J segment lost 7 bases and the V segment lost 3 bases, leaving 7 bases of the junction unmatched. The CDR3 consists of 14 residues. In germline, CDR1 is LNHNV, CDR2 YYDKDF (reference sequence). The CDR3 coding sequence is TGTGCCACCAGCAGGGGGACAGGGCCGGAAGAGCAGTACTTC. It codes for CATSRGTGPEEQYF.

This rearrangement joins TRBV7-9 to TRBJ1-3, with D hard to call. The ends were cut back, 2 bases at V and 0 bases at J, with 11 bases in the middle. CDR3 length: 16 residues. Germline V gene data show CDR1 as SEHNR and CDR2 as FQNEAQ (reference sequence). The CDR3 loop is CASSLLGDYSGNTIYF. CDR3 sequence (DNA): TGTGCCAGCAGCTTACTGGGAGACTACTCTGGAAACACCATATATTTT.